The entry below gives a single T cell receptor (beta chain) sequence along with its context. It has no known antigen specificity. There are no base qualities to consult, and no much larger clone falls within one base. The time point label of this sample denotes: after neoadjuvant nivolumab, at surgical resection. Patients had been newly diagnosed with stage II-IVA oral cavity squamous cell carcinoma, and no prior systemic or radiation treatment had been given to the patients. The cohort consisted of patients with HPV-negative, locally advanced oral cavity squamous cell carcinoma. No culture maintenance or expansion was done, as the peripheral blood mononuclear cells went straight to analysis. Samples came from a longitudinal correlative study of a single-arm phase II trial of neoadjuvant nivolumab in oral cavity squamous cell carcinoma. Subject-matched pre- and post-treatment PBMCs and tumors from three responders and three non-responders were subjected to genomic DNA-based TCRbeta sequencing. Peripheral blood mononuclear cells were collected before nivolumab treatment and were collected again after treatment, at the time of surgery. The Maxwell RSC DNA from Cells kit was used to isolate genomic DNA from PBMCs.

For deep sequencing of PBMC libraries, mostly approximately 460 ng of input genomic DNA was used, and six replicates were run per sample. The immunoSEQ hsTCRbeta kit was used to prepare TCRbeta libraries according to the manufacturer's instructions. Sequencing of the completed libraries took place using an Illumina NovaSeq 6000 S4 flow cell after they had been pooled to about 3.2 nM. Under the source paper's analysis protocol: The immunoSEQ Analyzer handled quality control and preprocessing of the raw data. The analysis was limited to productive rearrangements, and each clonotype was defined by a unique CDR3 amino acid sequence. Repertoire clonality was estimated as the Gini-Simpson index, which was calculated using the R package tcR. Student's t test was used to compare Gini indices, and Pearson correlation was used to assess associations with tumor size change. Sourced from immuneACCESS, this table was stored by TCRdb with only in-frame sequences that have V and J called. A share of the clones is absent; for the studies checked, an unresolved V gene accounts for under half, and the remainder has no known explanation. V and J calls and clone size are given by that table; D and trimming were obtained from the DNA. The sample has around 8,000 clones on record, approximately 70% of them singletons. About 3% of the sample lies in the top ten.

The data were obtained in a study of neoadjuvant anti-PD-1 for oral cavity cancer (dated by TCRdb to about 2021). At the level of the whole study: Three to four biweekly doses of nivolumab at 3 mg/kg were mostly administered to patients before curative-intent surgical resection. Responders were defined as patients with complete response, partial response or stable disease by RECIST 1.1; non-responders were defined as patients with progression. There were 11 to 13 patients in the parent correlative cohort, and the response rate was 33%. A fourth nivolumab dose was given around day 43 to patients without progression, and definitive surgical resection was performed in those patients on days 50-56. Overall study outcomes, separate from this receptor: TCR analyses included only a few patients per response group, and the authors called for larger cohorts for validation. After neoadjuvant nivolumab, T cell clonality (Gini index) in PBMCs was significantly higher in non-responders than in responders. Higher pretreatment blood TCRbeta clonality and lower post-treatment tumor TCRbeta clonality were correlated with higher pretreatment blood Treg/Th17 ratios.

Cut back by 5 bases and 0 bases, the V and J ends lie 13 bases apart. The germline V gene (reference sequence) yields MNHNY for CDR1 and SVGAGI for CDR2. From the cysteine up to the phenylalanine, the CDR3 has a length of 15 residues. Of the read, only the CDR3 DNA is kept; its 45 bases are in frame from base 1. Sequencing used PBMCs, obtained after nivolumab (anti-PD-1) treatment. This TCR was sampled from a person aged 35-79 years with oral cavity squamous cell carcinoma. In this chain, TRBV6-6 is recombined with TRBJ1-1, with TRBD1 perhaps the D gene, on 5 matching bases. The nucleotides read TGTGCCAGCAGTGACCCTGGGGGGGTGAACACTGAAGCTTTCTTT. Its protein reads: CASSDPGGVNTEAFF.